The 6 T cell receptor beta chains reported below all come from one sample, sequenced in a study of T-cell reconstitution after alpha-beta-depleted transplantation in children. As it was prepared, the TCRbeta library received unique molecular identifiers. Each CDR3 protein is one row after TCRdb ran MiXCR on the PCR reads. The table shows some 550,000 distinct CDR3 sequences, with more than 20% occurring only once. This specimen consisted of PBMCs, mostly from graft donor cells, obtained 360 days after TCRalphabeta/CD19-depleted stem cell transplant. The receptors shown here come from a boy younger than two who had a stem cell transplant for acute myeloid leukemia, so the T cells may come from the graft donor.

A few counts support this clonotype. V usage is TRBV4-2 and J usage is TRBJ2-5; D remains unclear. V lost 0 bases and J 4 bases, leaving 15 bases between the germline ends. The germline V gene encodes CDR1 LGHNA and CDR2 YNFKEQ. The CDR3 is 16 residues long. CDR3 coding DNA: TGTGCCAGCAGCCAAGATAAGTGGGCAGATGGAGAGACCCAGTACTTC. Protein sequence: CASSQDKWADGETQYF.

This clonotype was recorded many times. The chain has TRBV30 and TRBJ2-3; D remains unclear. The CDR3 extends over 13 amino acids. Per the germline V gene, CDR1 is GTSNPN and CDR2 is SVGIG (reference sequence). The germline V and J ends were trimmed by 4 bases and 2 bases, with 10 bases remaining between them. The CDR3 nucleotides read TGTGCCTGGACTGGTAGGGACACAGATACGCAGTATTTT. It specifies CAWTGRDTDTQYF.

This clonotype came up many times. The chain combines TRBV5-1 with TRBJ2-5; D unclear. CDR3 size: 13 residues. The V end was cut by 3 bases, the J end by 2 bases, with 8 bases between. Germline-derived CDR1 and CDR2 are SGHRS and YFSETQ. This CDR3 reads CASSYKGQETQYF. The CDR3 DNA follows: TGCGCCAGCAGCTACAAGGGACAAGAGACCCAGTACTTC.

The chain uses TRBV25-1 and TRBJ2-3; D is possibly TRBD2 (6 bases). The CDR3 has 16 amino acids. V shed 0 bases and J shed 2 bases, with 12 bases lying between them. In germline, CDR1 is MGHDK, CDR2 SYGVNS. CDR3 amino acids: CASSEYTGGSTDTQYF. The CDR3 coding sequence is TGTGCCAGCAGTGAATATACCGGGGGTTCCACAGATACGCAGTATTTT.

This clonotype was found many times. The chain uses TRBV20-1 and TRBJ2-2, with D possibly being TRBD1 or TRBD2 (5 bases each). V shed 5 bases and J shed 0 bases, with 13 bases lying between them. Germline V CDR1 and CDR2: DFQATT, SNEGSKA (reference sequence). This CDR3 is built from 15 residues. CDR3 amino acids: CSAEERGPNTGELFF. CDR3 nucleotide sequence: TGCAGTGCTGAGGAGAGGGGCCCGAACACCGGGGAGCTGTTTTTT.

This clonotype has only a few counts. This chain uses TRBV11-3 with TRBJ1-1; D unresolved. The V and J ends lost 5 bases and 3 bases respectively, with 16 bases between them. Germline CDR1 SGHNT, CDR2 YENEEA. This CDR3 is 15 amino acids long. The CDR3 is CASSPDAQLDTEAFF. DNA for the CDR3: TGTGCCAGCAGCCCCGACGCTCAGCTAGACACTGAAGCTTTCTTT.